Presented here are 3 T cell receptor beta chains from one specimen sequenced in a study of OX40 agonist ivuxolimab in advanced cancers. Using immunoSEQ multiplex PCR, the repertoire was profiled, and TCRdb retains in-frame clones only, with some absent. This table has 35,000 to 40,000 clones, about 80% appearing once. Sequencing used CD4+ or CD8+ T cells sorted from blood, obtained in a trial of the OX40 agonist ivuxolimab. Receptor source: an adult with an advanced solid tumor such as melanoma, head and neck, liver or kidney cancer.

J is TRBJ2-5 and V is TRBV19, with TRBD2 matching over 8 bases. This CDR3 region has 15 residues. Germline V gives CDR1 LNHDA, CDR2 SQIVND (reference sequence). J lost 4 bases, V lost 4 bases, and 8 bases had no gene match. In DNA form, the CDR3 reads TGTGCCAGTAGTACCCAAGGACTAGCCGGAGAGACCCAGTACTTC. Its translation is CASSTQGLAGETQYF.

There are a few counts of this clone. The J gene is TRBJ2-7, the V gene TRBV14; 8 bases line up with TRBD2. Trimming at V came to 1 base and at J to 4 bases, leaving 9 bases not matched to a gene. Germline V gene sequence: CDR1 SGHDN, CDR2 FVKESK. This CDR3 region has 16 residues. The CDR3 nucleotides are TGTGCCAGCAGCCAAGGGGGACTAGTAAGGGTTTACGAGCAGTACTTC. Protein sequence: CASSQGGLVRVYEQYF.

This clone has only a few counts. V usage is TRBV11-2 and J usage is TRBJ1-1, with D perhaps matching TRBD1 (6 bases). CDR1 SGHAT and CDR2 FQNNGV come from the germline V gene. This CDR3 has 13 residues. Trimming took off 5 bases at V and 8 bases at J, with 15 bases between the two ends. The CDR3 spells CASSVTDDREAFF. Written as DNA, the CDR3 is TGTGCCAGCAGCGTAACAGACGACAGGGAAGCTTTCTTT.